A selection of T cell receptor beta chains follows, all from one sample in a study of blood T cell repertoires in COVID-19. Sequencing was performed with immunoSEQ multiplex PCR; in TCRdb, only in-frame clones are kept and a portion is missing. The sample consists of hundreds of thousands of clones, around 85% of them appearing once. Sequences were obtained from peripheral blood. The receptors here all came from a man aged 40-50 years with acute or convalescent COVID-19. Each CDR3 is given with its conserved first and last residue. Fields, in order: D gene, clone size, V gene, J gene, CDR3 DNA, CDR3 protein. A D gene is named only where the DNA matches it firmly. Clone size is not always given. Where it is, it says once, few, many or a class for expanded clones.

NA,NA,TRBV5-6,TRBJ2-3,TGTGCCAGCAGCGGCGCGGGAGATACGCAGTATTTT,CASSGAGDTQYF
NA,once,TRBV4-3,TRBJ1-2,TGCGCCAGCAGCCAAGGGCAGCGCTATGGCTACACCTTC,CASSQGQRYGYTF
TRBD1,NA,TRBV4-1,TRBJ1-5,TGCGCCAGCAGCCTTGAGGACAGGGAAAAACGTCAGCCCCAGCATTTT,CASSLEDREKRQPQHF
TRBD1,NA,TRBV7-8,TRBJ1-1,TGTGCCAGCAGCTCCGGGACAGGGGGCATTCGGGGGCCTGAAGCTTTCTTT,CASSSGTGGIRGPEAFF
TRBD1,NA,TRBV5-1,TRBJ1-1,TGCGCCAGCAGCTTGTGGGTAACTGGGACAGTAGGGGGAACGGACACTGAAGCTTTCTTT,CASSLWVTGTVGGTDTEAFF
TRBD1,NA,TRBV6-5,TRBJ1-2,TGTGCCAGCAGTCTTGCACAGGGGTCCGATGGGAACACCTTC,CASSLAQGSDGNTF
NA,NA,TRBV28,TRBJ1-3,TGTGCCAGCAGCCCGGGACAAGCTGGAAACACCATATATTTT,CASSPGQAGNTIYF
TRBD1,NA,TRBV27,TRBJ2-7,TGTGCCAGCGGCCCGGGACAGGGCCCTCGCGCGCAGTACTTC,CASGPGQGPRAQYF
NA,NA,TRBV7-9,TRBJ2-2,TGTGCCAGCAGCTTAGGACAGTGGACCGGGGAGCTGTTTTTT,CASSLGQWTGELFF
NA,NA,TRBV7-9,TRBJ2-3,TGTGCCAGCAGCTTAGTGCCGGGGGGCGGCACAGATACGCAGTATTTT,CASSLVPGGGTDTQYF
NA,NA,TRBV2,TRBJ2-5,TGTGCCAGCAGTGAAGCGCGAATAGGGGGGGATGAGACCCAGTACTTC,CASSEARIGGDETQYF
TRBD1,NA,TRBV4-3,TRBJ1-2,TGCGCCAGCAGCCAAACAGGGGGAACTGGCTACACCTTC,CASSQTGGTGYTF
TRBD1,NA,TRBV6-1,TRBJ1-5,TGTGCCAGCAGTGAACGACAGGGGGCCCAGCCCCAGCATTTT,CASSERQGAQPQHF
TRBD1,NA,TRBV6-2/TRBV6-3,TRBJ1-5,TGTGCCAGCAGCTCCGACAGGGTGGAACCCCAGCATTTT,CASSSDRVEPQHF
NA,NA,TRBV27,TRBJ1-2,TGTGCCAGCAGTTTATCCCCGGCCAGGCCTAACTATGGCTACACCTTC,CASSLSPARPNYGYTF
NA,NA,TRBV9,TRBJ1-6,TGTGCCAGCAGCGTCGGGGACACCCTCCGCTCCTATAATTCACCCCTCCACTTT,CASSVGDTLRSYNSPLHF
NA,NA,TRBV7-6,TRBJ2-2,TGTGCCAGCAGCTTGCCGGGTCTAACGAACACCGGGGAGCTGTTTTTT,CASSLPGLTNTGELFF
TRBD1,NA,TRBV7-9,TRBJ1-2,TGTGCCAGCAGCCGCGGGGCAGGGGGCGGCTATGGCTACACCTTC,CASSRGAGGGYGYTF
TRBD2,NA,TRBV27,TRBJ2-7,TGTGCCAGCAGTTTATGGGGGGAGGGCGGCTACGAGCAGTACTTC,CASSLWGEGGYEQYF
NA,once,TRBV9,TRBJ2-7,TGTGCCAGCAGCGTAGGGCAGCCAGGATACGAGCAGTACTTC,CASSVGQPGYEQYF
NA,NA,TRBV10-2,TRBJ1-1,TGCGCCAGCAGTGACGTCCGGGGGGACACTGAAGCTTTCTTT,CASSDVRGDTEAFF
NA,NA,TRBV5-6,TRBJ2-5,TGTGCCAGCCGCCCCTTCCGGACTACCCGGGGAGAGACCCAGTACTTC,CASRPFRTTRGETQYF
NA,NA,TRBV19,TRBJ1-2,TGTGCCAGTAGTATCGGACACCCTTATGGCTACACCTTC,CASSIGHPYGYTF
NA,NA,TRBV5-6,TRBJ2-7,TGTGCCAGCAGCTTTACCGGGTCCGGGGGTACCCACGAGCAGTACTTC,CASSFTGSGGTHEQYF
TRBD1,NA,TRBV3-1/TRBV3-2,TRBJ1-4,TGTGCCAGCAGCCCAGGACAGGGAGTTGAAAAACTGTTTTTT,CASSPGQGVEKLFF
TRBD1,NA,TRBV27,TRBJ1-2,TGTGCCAGCAGGGAGGGCCAAAACAGGGGGCGAGGGCACTATGGCTACACCTTC,CASREGQNRGRGHYGYTF
NA,NA,TRBV3-1/TRBV3-2,TRBJ1-1,TGTGCCAGCAGCCTCTGGACAGCAGGCACTGAAGCTTTCTTT,CASSLWTAGTEAFF
NA,NA,TRBV7-2,TRBJ2-7,TGTGCCAGCAGCCGTTTAGGGGTCCGGACCTACGAGCAGTACTTC,CASSRLGVRTYEQYF
NA,NA,TRBV11-2,TRBJ1-2,TGTGCCAGCAGCTTAGAGTCGGGGGGTGGCTACACCTTC,CASSLESGGGYTF
TRBD2,NA,TRBV24-1,TRBJ2-3,TGTGCCACCAGTGGGCCCCCGGGGGGTACAGATACGCAGTATTTT,CATSGPPGGTDTQYF
NA,NA,TRBV30,TRBJ1-1,TGTGCCTGGAGTTTAACGGGAACTGAAGCTTTCTTT,CAWSLTGTEAFF
TRBD2,few,TRBV6-5,TRBJ2-1,TGTGCCAGCAGCCGGACTAGCGGGAGGTACAATGAGCAGTTCTTC,CASSRTSGRYNEQFF
NA,NA,TRBV28,TRBJ2-7,TGTGCCAGCAGTTTGAGTTCGGTAGGGGTGGCCTACGAGCAGTACTTC,CASSLSSVGVAYEQYF
NA,NA,TRBV20-1,TRBJ2-3,TGCAGTGCTAGTCACCCAGGAGATACGCAGTATTTT,CSASHPGDTQYF
NA,NA,TRBV3-1/TRBV3-2,TRBJ1-2,TGTGCCAGCAGCCAAGGGGCCCCAGGGAATGGCTACACCTTC,CASSQGAPGNGYTF
TRBD1,NA,TRBV29-1,TRBJ2-7,TGCAGCGTTCAGTCGACAGGGCGGGAGCAGTACTTC,CSVQSTGREQYF
NA,NA,TRBV6-5,TRBJ1-5,TGTGCCAGCAGCAACATTGGGACAATTCAGCCCCAGCATTTT,CASSNIGTIQPQHF
TRBD2,once,TRBV11-3,TRBJ2-1,TGTGCCAGCAGCTTAGGACTAGCGAGTGAGCAGTTCTTC,CASSLGLASEQFF
NA,NA,TRBV5-1,TRBJ2-3,TGCGCCAGCAGCACAGGGGCGGGAACAGATACGCAGTATTTT,CASSTGAGTDTQYF
TRBD2,NA,TRBV7-3,TRBJ2-3,TGTGCCAGCAATGGCGGGAGGATCACAGATACGCAGTATTTT,CASNGGRITDTQYF
TRBD1,NA,TRBV27,TRBJ1-4,TGTGCCAGCAGACCCCACGGGACAGGCAATGAAAAACTGTTTTTT,CASRPHGTGNEKLFF
TRBD1,few,TRBV6-5,TRBJ1-1,TGTGCCAGCAGTAACGCGGGACAGGGTGACACTGAAGCTTTCTTT,CASSNAGQGDTEAFF
NA,NA,TRBV3-1/TRBV3-2,TRBJ1-4,TGTGCCAGCAGCTCTCTGGGGGGTTTGGCAGGAACTAATGAAAAACTGTTTTTT,CASSSLGGLAGTNEKLFF
NA,NA,TRBV5-1,TRBJ2-1,TGCGCCAGCAGCTTGGACAGTAATGAGCAGTTCTTC,CASSLDSNEQFF
NA,NA,TRBV4-1,TRBJ1-2,TGCGCCAGCAGCCAAGATCTCCCGGGTAACTATGGCTACACCTTC,CASSQDLPGNYGYTF
TRBD1,NA,TRBV7-6,TRBJ2-2,TGTGCCAGCAGCTTCTCAGGGGGCGAGAACACCGGGGAGCTGTTTTTT,CASSFSGGENTGELFF
NA,NA,TRBV5-6,TRBJ1-6,TGTGCCAGCAGCTCCCGGGAGCTCTCCTATAATTCACCCCTCCACTTT,CASSSRELSYNSPLHF
NA,NA,TRBV5-4,TRBJ2-1,TGTGCCAGCAGCTTCCGGGGCTCCTACAATGAGCAGTTCTTC,CASSFRGSYNEQFF
NA,NA,TRBV5-1,TRBJ2-7,TGCGCCAGCAGCTTGGAGGTCACAGCCTACGAGCAGTACTTC,CASSLEVTAYEQYF